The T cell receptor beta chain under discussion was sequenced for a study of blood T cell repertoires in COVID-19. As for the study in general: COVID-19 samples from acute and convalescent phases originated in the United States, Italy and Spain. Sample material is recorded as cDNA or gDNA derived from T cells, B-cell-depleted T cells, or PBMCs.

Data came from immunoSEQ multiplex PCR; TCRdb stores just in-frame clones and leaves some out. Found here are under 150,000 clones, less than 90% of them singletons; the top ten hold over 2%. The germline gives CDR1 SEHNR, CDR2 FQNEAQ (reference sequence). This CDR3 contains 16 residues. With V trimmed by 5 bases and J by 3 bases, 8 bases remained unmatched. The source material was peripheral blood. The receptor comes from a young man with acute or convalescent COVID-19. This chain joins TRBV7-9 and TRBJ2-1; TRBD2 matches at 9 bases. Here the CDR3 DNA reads TGTGCCAGCAGCCCACGGACTAGCGAGTTCTACAATGAGCAGTTCTTC. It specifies CASSPRTSEFYNEQFF.